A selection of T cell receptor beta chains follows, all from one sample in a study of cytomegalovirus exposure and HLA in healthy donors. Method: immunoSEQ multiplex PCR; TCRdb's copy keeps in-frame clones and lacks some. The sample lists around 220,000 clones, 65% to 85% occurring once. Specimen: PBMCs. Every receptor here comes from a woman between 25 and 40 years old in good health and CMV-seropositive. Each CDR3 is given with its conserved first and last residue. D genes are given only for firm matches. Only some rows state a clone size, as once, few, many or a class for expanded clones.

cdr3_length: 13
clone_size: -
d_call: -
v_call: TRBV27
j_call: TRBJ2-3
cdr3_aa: CASRPSSTDTQYF
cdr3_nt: TGTGCCAGCAGGCCCTCTAGCACAGATACGCAGTATTTT

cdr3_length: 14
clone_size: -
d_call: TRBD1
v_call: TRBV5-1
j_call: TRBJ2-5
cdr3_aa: CASSWGQGKETQYF
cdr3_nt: TGCGCCAGCAGCTGGGGACAGGGTAAAGAGACCCAGTACTTC

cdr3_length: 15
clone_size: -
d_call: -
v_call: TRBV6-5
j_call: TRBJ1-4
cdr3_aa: CASSTTGQRKEKLFF
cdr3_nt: TGTGCCAGCAGTACGACTGGACAGAGGAAAGAAAAACTGTTTTTT

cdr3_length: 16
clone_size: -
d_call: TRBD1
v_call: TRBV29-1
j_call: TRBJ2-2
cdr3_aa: CSVAGRGQRNTGELFF
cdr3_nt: TGCAGCGTTGCTGGTAGGGGACAGAGGAACACCGGGGAGCTGTTTTTT

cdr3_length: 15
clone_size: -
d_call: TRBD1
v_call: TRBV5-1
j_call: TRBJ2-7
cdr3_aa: CASSLPPGQGGEQYF
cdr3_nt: TGCGCCAGCAGCTTGCCCCCGGGACAGGGCGGCGAGCAGTACTTC

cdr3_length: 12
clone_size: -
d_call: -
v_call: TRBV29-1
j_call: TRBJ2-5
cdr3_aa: CSGGVGEETQYF
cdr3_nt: TGCAGCGGGGGGGTCGGCGAAGAGACCCAGTACTTC

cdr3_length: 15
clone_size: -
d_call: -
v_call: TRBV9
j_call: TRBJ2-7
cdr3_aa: CASSVFFDRPNEQYF
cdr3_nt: TGTGCCAGCAGCGTATTCTTCGACCGTCCAAACGAGCAGTACTTC

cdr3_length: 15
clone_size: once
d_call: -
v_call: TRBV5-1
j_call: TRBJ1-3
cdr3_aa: CASSPGDTLGNTIYF
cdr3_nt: TGCGCCAGCAGCCCCGGGGACACCCTAGGAAACACCATATATTTT

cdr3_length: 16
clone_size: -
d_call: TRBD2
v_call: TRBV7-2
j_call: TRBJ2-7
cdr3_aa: CASSLIPAGTSYEQYF
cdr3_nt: TGTGCCAGCAGCTTAATACCAGCGGGAACCTCCTACGAGCAGTACTTC

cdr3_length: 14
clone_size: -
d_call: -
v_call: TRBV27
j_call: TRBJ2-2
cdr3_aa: CASSLTRTTGELFF
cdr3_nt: TGTGCCAGCAGTTTAACCCGGACGACCGGGGAGCTGTTTTTT

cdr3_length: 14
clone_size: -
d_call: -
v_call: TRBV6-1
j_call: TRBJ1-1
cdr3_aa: CASSVFDRITEAFF
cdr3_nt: TGTGCCAGCAGCGTATTTGACAGAATCACTGAAGCTTTCTTT

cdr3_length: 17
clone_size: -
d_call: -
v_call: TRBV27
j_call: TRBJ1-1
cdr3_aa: CASSLGGVRALNTEAFF
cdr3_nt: TGTGCCAGCAGTTTAGGAGGGGTGAGGGCCCTCAACACTGAAGCTTTCTTT

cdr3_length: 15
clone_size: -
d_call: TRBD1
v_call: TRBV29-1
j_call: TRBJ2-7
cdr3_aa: CSVILGQGKLYEQYF
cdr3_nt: TGCAGCGTTATTCTGGGACAGGGGAAATTATACGAGCAGTACTTC

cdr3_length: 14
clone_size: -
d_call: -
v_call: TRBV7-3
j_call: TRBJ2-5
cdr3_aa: CASRESRGRETQYF
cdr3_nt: TGTGCCAGTAGAGAGTCCAGGGGACGAGAGACCCAGTACTTC

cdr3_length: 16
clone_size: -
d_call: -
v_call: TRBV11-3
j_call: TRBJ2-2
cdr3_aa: CASSLGRAANTGELFF
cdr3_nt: TGTGCCAGCAGCTTAGGTCGGGCGGCGAACACCGGGGAGCTGTTTTTT

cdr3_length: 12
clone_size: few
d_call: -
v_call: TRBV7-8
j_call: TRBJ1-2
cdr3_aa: CASSLVDYGYTF
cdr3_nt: TGTGCCAGCAGCTTAGTGGACTATGGCTACACCTTC

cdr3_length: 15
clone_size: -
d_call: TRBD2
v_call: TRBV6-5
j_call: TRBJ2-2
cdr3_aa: CASSMGLANTGELFF
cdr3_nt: TGTGCCAGCAGTATGGGACTAGCGAACACCGGGGAGCTGTTTTTT

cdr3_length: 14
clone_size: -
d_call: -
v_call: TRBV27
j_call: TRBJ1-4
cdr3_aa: CASSLRAQNEKLFF
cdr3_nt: TGTGCCAGCAGTTTAAGGGCGCAGAATGAAAAACTGTTTTTT

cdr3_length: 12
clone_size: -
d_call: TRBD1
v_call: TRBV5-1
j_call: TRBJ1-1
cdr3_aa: CASSARQGSAFF
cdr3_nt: TGCGCCAGCAGCGCCCGACAGGGTTCGGCTTTCTTT

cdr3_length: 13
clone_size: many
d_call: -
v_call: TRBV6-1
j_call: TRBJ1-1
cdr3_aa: CASSEGEVSEAFF
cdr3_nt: TGTGCCAGCAGTGAAGGCGAGGTCTCTGAAGCTTTCTTT

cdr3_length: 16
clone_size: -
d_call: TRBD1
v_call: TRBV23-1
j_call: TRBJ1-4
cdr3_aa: CASRRIPGQTNEKLFF
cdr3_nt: TGCGCCAGCAGACGAATACCGGGACAGACTAATGAAAAACTGTTTTTT

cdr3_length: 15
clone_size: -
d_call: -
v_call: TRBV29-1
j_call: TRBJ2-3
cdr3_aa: CSVEGGRASTDTQYF
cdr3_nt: TGCAGCGTTGAAGGAGGGCGGGCTAGCACAGATACGCAGTATTTT

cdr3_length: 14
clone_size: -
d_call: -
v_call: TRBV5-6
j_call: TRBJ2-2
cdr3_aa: CASSLREATGELFF
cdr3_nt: TGTGCCAGCAGCTTGAGGGAAGCCACCGGGGAGCTGTTTTTT

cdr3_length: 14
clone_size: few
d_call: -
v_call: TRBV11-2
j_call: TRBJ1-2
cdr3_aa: CASSLDDRFYGYTF
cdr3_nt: TGTGCCAGCAGCTTAGATGACAGGTTCTATGGCTACACCTTC

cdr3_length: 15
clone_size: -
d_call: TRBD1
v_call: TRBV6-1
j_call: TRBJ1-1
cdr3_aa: CASRNDRGVMTEAFF
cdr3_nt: TGTGCCAGCAGGAACGACAGGGGAGTAATGACTGAAGCTTTCTTT

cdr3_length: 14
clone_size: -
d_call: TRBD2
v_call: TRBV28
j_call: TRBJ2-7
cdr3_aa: CASGLGTSSYEQYF
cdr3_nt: TGTGCCAGCGGCCTAGGGACTAGCTCGTACGAGCAGTACTTC

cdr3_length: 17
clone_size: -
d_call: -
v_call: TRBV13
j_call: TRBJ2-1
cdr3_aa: CASSLETLGDFYNEQFF
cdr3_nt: TGTGCCAGCAGCTTAGAAACCTTGGGGGACTTCTACAATGAGCAGTTCTTC

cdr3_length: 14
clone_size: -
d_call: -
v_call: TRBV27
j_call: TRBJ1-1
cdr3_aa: CASSLLGQNTEAFF
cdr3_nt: TGTGCCAGCAGTTTGCTGGGACAAAACACTGAAGCTTTCTTT

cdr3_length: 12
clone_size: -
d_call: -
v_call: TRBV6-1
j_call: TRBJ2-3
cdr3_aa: CASSGTQDTQYF
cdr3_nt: TGTGCCAGCAGCGGTACGCAAGATACGCAGTATTTT

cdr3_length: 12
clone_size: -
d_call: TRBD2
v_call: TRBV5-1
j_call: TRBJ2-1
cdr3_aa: CASSGRVNEQFF
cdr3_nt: TGCGCCAGCTCCGGGAGGGTAAATGAGCAGTTCTTC

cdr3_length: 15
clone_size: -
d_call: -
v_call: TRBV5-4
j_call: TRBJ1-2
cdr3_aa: CASSLANMEFYGYTF
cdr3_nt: TGTGCCAGCAGCTTGGCCAATATGGAGTTCTATGGCTACACCTTC

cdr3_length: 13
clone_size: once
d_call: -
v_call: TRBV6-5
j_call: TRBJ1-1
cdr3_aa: CASRFTENTEAFF
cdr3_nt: TGTGCCAGCAGATTCACGGAGAACACTGAAGCTTTCTTT

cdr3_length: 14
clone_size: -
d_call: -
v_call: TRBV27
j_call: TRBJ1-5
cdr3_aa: CASSLSGFNQPQHF
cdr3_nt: TGTGCCAGCAGTTTATCCGGATTCAATCAGCCCCAGCATTTT

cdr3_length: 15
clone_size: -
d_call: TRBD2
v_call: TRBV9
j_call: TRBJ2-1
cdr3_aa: CASSALAGVVDEQFF
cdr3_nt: TGTGCCAGCAGCGCCCTAGCGGGAGTTGTAGATGAGCAGTTCTTC

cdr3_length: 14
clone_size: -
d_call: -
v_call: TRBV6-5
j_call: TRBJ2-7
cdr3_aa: CASRIDRSSYEQYF
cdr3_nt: TGTGCCAGCAGGATCGACCGATCGTCCTACGAGCAGTACTTC

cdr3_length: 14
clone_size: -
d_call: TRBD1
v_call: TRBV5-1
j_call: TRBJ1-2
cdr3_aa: CASAQGIGNYGYTF
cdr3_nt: TGCGCCAGCGCACAGGGGATCGGGAACTATGGCTACACCTTC

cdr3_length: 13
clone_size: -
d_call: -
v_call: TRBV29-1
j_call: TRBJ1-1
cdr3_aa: CSVERQENTEAFF
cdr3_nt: TGCAGCGTCGAGAGACAGGAGAACACTGAAGCTTTCTTT

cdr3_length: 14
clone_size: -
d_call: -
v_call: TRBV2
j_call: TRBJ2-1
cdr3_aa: CASSDQGLYNEQFF
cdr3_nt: TGTGCCAGCAGTGACCAAGGGCTCTACAATGAGCAGTTCTTC

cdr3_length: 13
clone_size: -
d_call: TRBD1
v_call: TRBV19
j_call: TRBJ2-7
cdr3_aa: CASSITGGYEQYF
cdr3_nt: TGTGCCAGTAGTATAACAGGGGGCTACGAGCAGTACTTC

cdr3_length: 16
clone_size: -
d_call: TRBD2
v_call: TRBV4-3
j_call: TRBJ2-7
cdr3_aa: CASSPALRGSSYEQYF
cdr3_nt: TGCGCCAGCAGCCCAGCCTTACGCGGGAGCTCCTACGAGCAGTACTTC

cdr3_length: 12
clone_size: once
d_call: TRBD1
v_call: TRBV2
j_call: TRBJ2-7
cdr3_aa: CASARQGYEQYF
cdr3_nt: TGTGCCAGCGCAAGACAGGGATACGAGCAGTACTTC